The 26 T cell receptor beta chains below were found in one sample sequenced in a study of T cell responses to AZD1222 COVID-19 vaccine. The protocol was immunoSEQ multiplex PCR, while the TCRdb copy is restricted to in-frame clones and leaves out a portion. Among 120,000 to 150,000 clones listed, roughly 93% were seen once. The sample in question was peripheral blood, obtained on day 0 of MenACWY control vaccination. The receptors here all came from an adult in good health.

The chain couples TRBV7-2 to TRBJ2-5, with 7 bases that match TRBD1. V trimming: 5 bases; J trimming: 3 bases; junction bases outside the gene matches: 3. The CDR3 runs 13 residues. Germline V gives CDR1 SGHTA, CDR2 FQGNSA. CDR3 coding DNA: TGTGCCAGCAGCCGTGACAGGGAAGAGACCCAGTACTTC. Translating it yields CASSRDREETQYF.

Details on this clone: The same CDR3 can be traced to other DNA sequences in this sample. The V gene is TRBV18, the J gene TRBJ1-4, with a tentative D call TRBD1 (6 bases). Germline values: CDR1 KGHSH, CDR2 LQKENI. V dropped 2 bases and J dropped 8 bases, with 9 bases sitting between them. This CDR3 is 13 amino acids long. The CDR3 nucleotides read TGTGCCAGCTCACCAAAGGGGGGAGAAAAACTGTTTTTT. Its translation: CASSPKGGEKLFF.

This chain links TRBV2 with TRBJ1-2; no definite D call. Germline CDR1 is SNHLY and CDR2 is FYNNEI. CDR3 size: 12 residues. The V end was cut by 1 base, the J end by 5 bases, with 5 bases between. The CDR3 region has the DNA TGTGCCAGCAGTGAAGGGCAGTATGGCTACACCTTC. This sequence encodes CASSEGQYGYTF.

The sample holds one count of this clone. The chain uses TRBV19 and TRBJ2-1; D might be TRBD1 or TRBD2, each matching 5 bases. The CDR3 runs 19 residues. CDR1 is LNHDA and CDR2 is SQIVND in the germline V gene (reference sequence). The ends were cut back, 2 bases at V and 4 bases at J, with 24 bases in the middle. CDR3 residues: CASSIRPKTQRDQYNEQFF. Written as DNA, the CDR3 is TGTGCCAGTAGTATAAGGCCCAAGACCCAGAGGGACCAGTACAATGAGCAGTTCTTC.

This clone appeared a single time. This rearrangement joins TRBV14 to TRBJ1-2; weak D call: TRBD1 (5 bases). Germline-derived CDR1 and CDR2 are SGHDN and FVKESK. V was cut by 1 base and J by 0 bases, with 12 bases left in between. The CDR3 totals 16 residues. CDR3 bases: TGTGCCAGCAGCCAAGCAAGTGGGGGGACTAACTATGGCTACACCTTC. As protein: CASSQASGGTNYGYTF. Full variable domain (outside the CDR3, taken from reference TRBV14 and TRBJ1-2): EAGVTQFPSHSVIEKGQTVTLRCDPISGHDNLYWYRRVMGKEIKFLLHFVKESKQDESGMPNNRFLAERTGGTYSTLKVQPAELEDSGVYFCASSQASGGTNYGYTFGSGTRLTVV.

The chain recombines TRBV5-1 with TRBJ1-1; D uncertain. V was cut by 4 bases and J by 1 base, with 8 bases left in between. From germline, CDR1 is SGHRS and CDR2 YFSETQ. The CDR3 covers 13 residues. CDR3 in amino acids: CASSREGNTEAFF. The CDR3 DNA sequence: TGCGCCAGCAGCCGGGAGGGGAACACTGAAGCTTTCTTT.

The CDR3 DNA follows: TGTGCCAGCACCCCATTGACAGGCGACACTGAAGCTTTCTTT. Translating gives CASTPLTGDTEAFF. This chain joins TRBV7-7 and TRBJ1-1; D is possibly TRBD1 (6 bases). Germline V CDR1 and CDR2: SSHAT, FNYEAQ (reference sequence). The V and J ends lost 7 bases and 3 bases respectively, with 15 bases between them. The CDR3 is made up of 14 amino acids.

The chain combines TRBV5-4 with TRBJ2-7; TRBD1 is a possible D gene (7 bases). The CDR3 runs to 15 residues. With 1 base removed from V and 0 bases from J, the gap between germline ends came to 11 bases. Germline V lookup: CDR1 SGHNT, CDR2 YYREEE (reference sequence). DNA for the CDR3: TGTGCCAGCAGCTTGCAGGGGGGAGTCTCCTACGAGCAGTACTTC. This encodes CASSLQGGVSYEQYF.

This clone was observed a few times. The J gene is TRBJ1-1, the V gene TRBV5-1; D unresolved. The CDR3 has 11 residues. Trimming took 1 base from V and 2 from J, leaving 0 bases between them. Looked up from germline, CDR1 is SGHRS and CDR2 is YFSETQ. Here the CDR3 DNA reads TGCGCCAGCAGCTTGAACACTGAAGCTTTCTTT. This codes for CASSLNTEAFF.

The genes are TRBV2 and TRBJ1-2; D is uncertain. The CDR3 contains 11 residues. Germline V gene lookup returns CDR1 SNHLY and CDR2 FYNNEI. Trimming left V 4 bases short and J 8 bases short, with 8 bases between. CDR3 coding DNA: TGTGCCAGCAGTGCGCCGGCCGGCTACACCTTC. This translates into CASSAPAGYTF.

The chain has TRBV10-3 and TRBJ2-3; D not certain. Between the trimmed V and J ends, which lost 0 bases and 5 bases, there was a span of 3 bases. Per the germline V gene, CDR1 is ENHRY and CDR2 is SYGVKD. The CDR3 has 12 amino acids. The CDR3 bases are TGTGCCATCAGTGAGTCTCTAGATACGCAGTATTTT. It codes for CAISESLDTQYF.

Concerning this clone itself: An end of the junction does not agree with germline; a read error may underlie this. The chain couples TRBV12-5 to TRBJ1-2; D gene ambiguous. Looked up from germline, CDR1 is LGHNT and CDR2 is FRNRAP. The CDR3 loop spans 13 amino acids. The CDR3 DNA follows: TGTGCTAGTGGTCGTGACGAAAACTATGGCCACACCTTC. It encodes CASGRDENYGHTF.

This chain uses TRBV7-9 with TRBJ1-1; D may be TRBD1 (6 bases). The CDR3 consists of 14 residues. Looked up from germline, CDR1 is SEHNR and CDR2 is FQNEAQ (reference sequence). Trimming took 5 bases from V and 4 from J, leaving 14 bases between them. Here the CDR3 reads CASSPRRDITEAFF. In DNA form, the CDR3 reads TGTGCCAGCAGCCCGCGCCGGGACATCACTGAAGCTTTCTTT.

The chain is built from TRBV3-1 (or the pseudogene TRBV3-2) and TRBJ1-5; no clear D gene. The V end lost 3 bases, the J end lost 5 bases, and 8 bases lay between the germline ends. CDR1 LGHDT and CDR2 YNNKEL come from the germline V gene (reference sequence). The CDR3 has 13 residues. The CDR3 bases are TGTGCCAGCAGCCAGGCACAACATCAGCCCCAGCATTTT. Protein: CASSQAQHQPQHF.

The V and J genes are TRBV5-6 and TRBJ1-2, with 8 bases identical to TRBD1. Trimming cost V 4 bases and J 3 bases; bases outside gene matches: 8. Germline V gene data show CDR1 as SGHDT and CDR2 as YYEEEE. This CDR3 has 15 amino acids. The CDR3 DNA sequence: TGTGCCAGCAGCCCGGACAGGGCAAGTCACTATGGCTACACCTTC. The encoded protein is CASSPDRASHYGYTF.

The J gene is TRBJ1-1, the V gene TRBV10-3; 9 bases fit TRBD1. CDR3 length: 14 amino acids. J was trimmed by 7 bases and V by 7 bases; bases with no gene match: 10. CDR1 and CDR2 (germline): ENHRY, SYGVKD. CDR3 DNA: TGTGCCATCACCTCGGACAGGGGTGTCGGTGAAGCTTTCTTT. Amino acids: CAITSDRGVGEAFF.

The genes are TRBV18 and TRBJ2-3, with 11 bases matching TRBD2. This CDR3 spans 16 amino acids. The V segment lost 1 base and the J segment 5 bases; nucleotides outside the gene matches: 5. CDR1 and CDR2 from the germline V gene are KGHSH and LQKENI. Written as DNA, the CDR3 is TGTGCCAGCTCACCACTAGCGGGGGGGCCGGGAGATACGCAGTATTTT. Translation: CASSPLAGGPGDTQYF.

This chain links TRBV5-6 with TRBJ1-1; D uncertain. CDR1 and CDR2 from the germline V gene are SGHDT and YYEEEE. This CDR3 is 11 amino acids long. V was pared by 2 bases and J by 5 bases, with 4 bases between. The DNA of the CDR3 is TGTGCCAGCAGCTTTTTAACTGAAGCTTTCTTT. It is translated as CASSFLTEAFF.

V usage is TRBV5-1 and J usage is TRBJ1-2; TRBD1 matches at 8 bases. Germline CDR1 is SGHRS and CDR2 is YFSETQ. CDR3 length: 13 residues. Unmatched junction bases numbered 4, after V lost 2 bases and J lost 7 bases. In nucleotides, the CDR3 is TGCGCCAGCAGCTTCGGGACAGGAATTGGCTACACCTTC. Amino acids: CASSFGTGIGYTF.

V gene TRBV6-5 combines with J gene TRBJ2-5; no definite D call. This CDR3 is built from 13 residues. With 5 bases removed from V and 2 bases from J, the gap between germline ends came to 9 bases. Germline CDR1 reads MNHEY; CDR2 reads SVGAGI. CDR3 amino acids: CASSNQLQETQYF. The DNA for the CDR3 is TGTGCCAGCAGTAACCAGCTACAAGAGACCCAGTACTTC.

The rearrangement uses TRBV28 and TRBJ1-3; D is uncertain. This CDR3 is 13 amino acids long. Germline V gives CDR1 MDHEN, CDR2 SYDVKM. Trimming removed 8 bases at V and 1 base at J, with 9 bases between. This CDR3 is CASHSISGNTIYF. The CDR3 DNA reads as TGTGCCAGCCACTCGATTTCTGGAAACACCATATATTTT.

This sequence joins TRBV6-5 and TRBJ1-1; D uncertain. CDR3 length equals 14 residues. Germline assignment: CDR1 MNHEY and CDR2 SVGAGI. V shed 2 bases and J shed 0 bases, with 7 bases lying between them. In DNA, the CDR3 is TGTGCCAGCAGTTACGGTTTAATGAACACTGAAGCTTTCTTT. This translates into CASSYGLMNTEAFF.

The chain is built from TRBV6-6 and TRBJ2-5; perhaps TRBD2 as D (5 bases). The length of the CDR3 is 14 residues. The germline V and J ends were trimmed by 8 bases and 5 bases, with 18 bases remaining between them. Germline V gene sequence: CDR1 MNHNY, CDR2 SVGAGI (reference sequence). In nucleotides, the CDR3 is TGTGCCAGCCAAGCGGCGCCCCCCGGGGAGACCCAGTACTTC. Translated: CASQAAPPGETQYF.

The chain links TRBV5-5 to TRBJ1-1; D possibly corresponds to TRBD1 (6 bases). Germline-derived CDR1 and CDR2 are SGHKS and YYEKEE (reference sequence). The length of the CDR3 is 16 residues. Trimming cost V 4 bases and J 3 bases, with 19 bases left between them. The CDR3 DNA sequence: TGTGCCAGCAGCACGATTGGCCTGGGGGCGGACACTGAAGCTTTCTTT. It codes for CASSTIGLGADTEAFF.

V and J are TRBV4-1 and TRBJ1-5; D is undetermined. The CDR3 totals 15 residues. The germline gives CDR1 MGHRA, CDR2 YSYEKL. V lost 1 base and J 4 bases, leaving 11 bases between the germline ends. This CDR3 is CASSQVALGNQPQHF. CDR3 sequence (DNA): TGCGCCAGCAGCCAAGTAGCGTTGGGGAATCAGCCCCAGCATTTT.

This chain uses TRBV19 with TRBJ1-1; 10 bases are shared with TRBD1. Germline assignment: CDR1 LNHDA and CDR2 SQIVND (reference sequence). The CDR3 loop spans 12 amino acids. Trimming at V came to 5 bases and at J to 10 bases, leaving 4 bases not matched to a gene. As DNA, the CDR3 is TGTGCCAGTAGTGAGACAGGGGGCTCAGCTTTCTTT. Protein sequence: CASSETGGSAFF.